The 22 T cell receptor beta chains given below trace back to one sample, sequenced in a study of spatial heterogeneity in lung cancer. Study-wide results and limits: Mutation tallies in tumors tracked expanded intratumoral alpha and beta TCR counts.

Time point of the sample: sample taken at primary tumor resection. Their target antigens are unknown. Each CDR3 protein gets one entry after TCRdb re-called the 5' RACE reads with MiXCR. The table shows around 7,800 distinct CDR3 sequences, with under 8.5% occurring only once. The sequenced sample was lung tumor tissue, obtained at surgery. The receptors were sampled from a male donor with early-stage non-small cell lung cancer.

By sample share, this clonotype is medium-sized. This beta chain appears as a stray read in a library generated for alpha chains; its size is not informative. The chain is built from TRBV3-1 and TRBJ2-5, with 10 bases lining up with TRBD1. CDR3 length: 16 residues. Germline V gene lookup returns CDR1 LGHDT and CDR2 YNNKEL (reference sequence). Trimming took 3 bases from V and 2 from J; bases not matched to a gene: 6. The DNA of the CDR3 is TGTGCCAGCAGCCAGGCGACAGGGGGCGGGCAAGAGACCCAGTACTTC. Translating gives CASSQATGGGQETQYF.

In its sample, this clonotype is medium-sized. Because this beta chain is a stray read in a library intended to capture alpha chains, its abundance should not be given much weight. V is TRBV20-1 and J is TRBJ2-1; weak D call: TRBD2 (6 bases). V gave up 5 bases and J gave up 5 bases, with 19 bases separating them. Germline CDR1 is DFQATT and CDR2 is SNEGSKA (reference sequence). The CDR3 spans 15 residues. The CDR3 is CSAVRGIGLHNEQFF. Here the CDR3 DNA reads TGCAGTGCTGTCCGCGGGATCGGCCTCCACAATGAGCAGTTCTTC.

By its share, this clonotype is medium-sized. A library prepared for alpha chains yielded this beta chain as an off-target read; its size is of little meaning. The rearrangement links TRBV20-1 to TRBJ2-3, with D perhaps TRBD2 (6 bases). CDR3 length: 16 amino acids. Germline CDR1 and CDR2: DFQATT and SNEGSKA (reference sequence). Trimming shortened V by 2 bases and J by 2 bases, and 17 bases separated the two germline ends. CDR3 protein: CSARHGFAGPTDTQYF. Written as DNA, the CDR3 is TGCAGTGCTAGACACGGGTTCGCGGGGCCCACAGATACGCAGTATTTT.

This clonotype appeared many times. Because the library targeted alpha chains, this beta chain is an off-target read whose size means little. The chain has TRBV5-1 and TRBJ2-7; possible D gene TRBD1, 5 bases. CDR1 and CDR2 (germline): SGHRS, YFSETQ. Trimming left V 6 bases short and J 0 bases short, with 13 bases between. CDR3 length: 14 residues. The CDR3 coding sequence is TGCGCCAGCACCCCAGACAGCTACTCCTACGAGCAGTACTTC. Translating it yields CASTPDSYSYEQYF.

This clonotype appeared many times. This beta chain was picked up by a library intended for alpha chains and is off target, so its count carries little meaning. The chain has TRBV20-1 and TRBJ2-3; 7 nucleotides align to TRBD2. There are 15 residues in the CDR3. CDR1 and CDR2 (germline): DFQATT, SNEGSKA (reference sequence). With V trimmed by 3 bases and J by 0 bases, 6 bases remained unmatched. CDR3: CSASRAGASTDTQYF. The CDR3 bases are TGCAGTGCTAGCAGGGCGGGAGCTAGCACAGATACGCAGTATTTT.

This clonotype was observed many times. A library prepared for alpha chains yielded this beta chain as an off-target read; its size is of little meaning. The V call is TRBV12-3 or TRBV12-4, the J call TRBJ1-2, with D unclear. Trimming removed 1 base at V and 0 bases at J, with 9 bases between. The CDR3 is 15 amino acids. CDR3 region: CASSLGVTANYGYTF. The CDR3 DNA follows: TGTGCCAGCAGTTTAGGTGTCACCGCTAACTATGGCTACACCTTC.

This clonotype was observed a few times. This beta chain was picked up by a library intended for alpha chains and is off target, so its count carries little meaning. This rearrangement joins TRBV24-1 to TRBJ1-1; D not resolved. Per the germline V gene, CDR1 is KGHDR and CDR2 is SFDVKD. The CDR3 has 11 amino acids. The V gene lost 3 bases and the J gene lost 10 bases, with 8 bases spanning the gap. CDR3 loop: CATSDGTRAFF. CDR3 nucleotides: TGTGCCACCAGTGATGGTACCCGAGCTTTCTTT.

On this clonotype itself: Found in a library prepared for alpha chains, this beta chain is an off-target read, and its abundance has little meaning. The chain couples TRBV28 to TRBJ2-3; D gene ambiguous. CDR3 size: 13 residues. V dropped 2 bases and J dropped 5 bases, with 8 bases sitting between them. Looked up from germline, CDR1 is MDHEN and CDR2 is SYDVKM. The CDR3 nucleotides read TGTGCCAGCAGTTTAGCGAAAATAGATACGCAGTATTTT. Amino acids: CASSLAKIDTQYF.

By its share, this clonotype is large (0.1 to 1%). The junction differs from germline at one of its ends, possibly a read error. This beta chain slipped into a library made for alpha chains as a stray read, so its size is not meaningful. V is TRBV7-7 and J is TRBJ2-7; D is ambiguous. Germline CDR1 and CDR2: SSHAT and FNYEAQ (reference sequence). The CDR3 is 13 residues long. CDR3 nucleotides: TGTGCTAGCAGTCGCGGACCCGGGTACGAGCAGTACTTC. Residues: CASSRGPGYEQYF.

By share of the sample, this clonotype is medium-sized. This beta chain represents an off-target read in a library built for alpha chains; its size is of limited meaning. The chain is built from TRBV25-1 and TRBJ2-5; 8 bases fit TRBD2. The CDR3 is 14 residues long. Germline loops: CDR1 MGHDK, CDR2 SYGVNS. J lost 4 bases, V lost 3 bases, and 4 bases had no gene match. CDR3 amino acids: CASSDGRAPETQYF. The CDR3 nucleotides are TGTGCCAGCAGTGACGGGAGGGCCCCAGAGACCCAGTACTTC.

Judged by abundance, this clonotype is medium-sized. This beta chain appears as a stray read in a library generated for alpha chains; its size is not informative. J is TRBJ2-1 and V is TRBV20-1; D call uncertain. The CDR3 totals 11 residues. V was shortened by 6 bases and J by 8 bases, with 11 bases between the two germline ends. Per germline, CDR1 DFQATT and CDR2 SNEGSKA (reference sequence). CDR3 in DNA: TGCAGTGCGGAGAGGTCCGATGAGCAGTTCTTC. This translates into CSAERSDEQFF.

The table lists this clonotype with many counts. Within a library made for alpha chains, this beta chain is off target, and its count is uninformative. The chain's CDR3 is CASSLVGGGKNIQYF. CDR3 nucleotides: TGTGCCAGCAGCTTAGTGGGGGGCGGCAAAAACATTCAGTACTTC. This sequence joins TRBV7-9 and TRBJ2-4; tentatively, D is TRBD1 or TRBD2 (6 bases each). The germline V gene encodes CDR1 SEHNR and CDR2 FQNEAQ (reference sequence). V was shortened by 1 base and J by 3 bases, with 10 bases between the two germline ends. This CDR3 spans 15 amino acids. The variable domain in full, with the rest retrieved from reference TRBV7-9 and TRBJ2-4, is DTGVSQNPRHKITKRGQNVTFRCDPISEHNRLYWYRQTLGQGPEFLTYFQNEAQLEKSRLLSDRFSAERPKGSFSTLEIQRTEQGDSAMYLCASSLVGGGKNIQYFGAGTRLSVL.

By sample fraction, this clonotype is medium-sized (0.01 to 0.1%). Within a library made for alpha chains, this beta chain is off target, and its count is uninformative. The rearrangement uses TRBV20-1 and TRBJ2-3; 8 nucleotides line up with TRBD2. Germline values: CDR1 DFQATT, CDR2 SNEGSKA (reference sequence). The CDR3 consists of 15 residues. Trimming at V came to 0 bases and at J to 0 bases, leaving 2 bases not matched to a gene. The CDR3, as DNA: TGCAGTGCTAGAGAGATAGCGGGAAGCACAGATACGCAGTATTTT. Translation: CSAREIAGSTDTQYF.

By sample share, this clonotype is medium-sized (0.01 to 0.1%). Found in a library prepared for alpha chains, this beta chain is an off-target read, and its abundance has little meaning. The chain links TRBV2 to TRBJ2-1; 7 bases agree with TRBD2. CDR1 is SNHLY and CDR2 is FYNNEI in the germline V gene. CDR3 length equals 14 residues. V was clipped by 6 bases and J by 10 bases; unmatched bases: 12. CDR3 nucleotide sequence: TGTGCCAGCAGGTGGCAGCGGGGTGTTCAAGAGCAGTTCTTC. Residues: CASRWQRGVQEQFF.

In this sample, this clonotype is medium-sized. This beta chain slipped into a library made for alpha chains as a stray read, so its size is not meaningful. The chain combines TRBV12-3 or TRBV12-4 with TRBJ2-1; TRBD1 might be the D (5 bases). The CDR3 runs 14 residues. V was shortened by 5 bases and J by 5 bases, with 13 bases between the two germline ends. DNA for the CDR3: TGTGCCAGCAGTACAGGCTTTAGAAACAATGAGCAGTTCTTC. Encoded protein: CASSTGFRNNEQFF.

This clonotype was seen ten or more times. Because this beta chain is a stray read in a library intended to capture alpha chains, its abundance should not be given much weight. The V and J genes are TRBV5-1 and TRBJ2-7, with D perhaps matching TRBD1 (5 bases). CDR3 length: 15 amino acids. V lost 0 bases to trimming and J lost 2 bases, with 12 bases between them. Looked up from germline, CDR1 is SGHRS and CDR2 is YFSETQ. CDR3 sequence reads: CASSLGTGRAYEQYF. CDR3 nucleotides: TGCGCCAGCAGCTTGGGTACAGGAAGGGCCTACGAGCAGTACTTC.

This clonotype occurred many times. This beta chain came through as a stray read in a library set up for alpha chains, and its size says little. The gene calls are TRBV5-4 and TRBJ1-3, with 9 bases identical to TRBD1. Germline loops: CDR1 SGHNT, CDR2 YYREEE (reference sequence). After removal of 4 bases from V and 3 bases from J, the junction contained 2 bases not matched to a gene. This CDR3 has 14 amino acids. The CDR3 DNA follows: TGTGCCAGCAGCAAGACAGGGGGTGGAAACACCATATATTTT. It codes for CASSKTGGGNTIYF.

This clonotype was seen many times. For a library built for alpha chains, this beta chain is a stray read; little rests on its size. The V and J genes are TRBV9 and TRBJ1-3; TRBD1 is a possible D gene (5 bases). The V end lost 0 bases, the J end lost 6 bases, and 13 bases lay between the germline ends. The CDR3 length is 15 residues. Germline CDR1 is SGDLS and CDR2 is YYNGEE. DNA for the CDR3: TGTGCCAGCAGCGTAGGTCCAGGGTTTGAAAACACCATATATTTT. It codes for CASSVGPGFENTIYF. Full variable domain (rest looked up from reference TRBV9 and TRBJ1-3): DSGVTQTPKHLITATGQRVTLRCSPRSGDLSVYWYQQSLDQGLQFLIQYYNGEERAKGNILERFSAQQFPDLHSELNLSSLELGDSALYFCASSVGPGFENTIYFGEGSWLTVV.

This clonotype is deemed medium-sized. Within a library made for alpha chains, this beta chain is off target, and its count is uninformative. This chain joins TRBV20-1 and TRBJ2-3; a weak D match, TRBD1 (6 bases). CDR1 DFQATT and CDR2 SNEGSKA come from the germline V gene (reference sequence). V was cut by 6 bases and J by 4 bases, with 20 bases left in between. CDR3 length: 15 residues. The CDR3: CSASVPGRGSDTQYF. Here the CDR3 DNA reads TGCAGTGCCAGCGTCCCTGGCAGGGGATCAGATACGCAGTATTTT.

With respect to this clonotype: This beta chain appears as a stray read in a library generated for alpha chains; its size is not informative. This chain uses TRBV5-8 with TRBJ1-5; D possibly corresponds to TRBD1 (6 bases). CDR3 length equals 13 residues. V was shortened by 0 bases and J by 10 bases, with 11 bases between the two germline ends. Germline assignment: CDR1 SGHTS and CDR2 YDEGEE. The CDR3 loop is CASSLARGSPQHF. DNA of the CDR3: TGTGCCAGCAGCTTGGCCAGGGGAAGCCCCCAGCATTTT.

This clonotype has a count of ten or more. Since the library was made to target alpha chains, this beta chain is a stray read and its abundance is not meaningful. V is TRBV12-3 or TRBV12-4 and J is TRBJ2-4, with D maybe TRBD1 (6 bases). This CDR3 region has 14 residues. The V end was cut by 5 bases, the J end by 8 bases, with 16 bases between. CDR3: CASSTRTVSDIQYF. DNA for the CDR3: TGTGCCAGCAGTACCCGGACAGTTTCGGACATTCAGTACTTC.

This clonotype is medium-sized (0.01 to 0.1%) by share. A library made for alpha chains picked up this beta chain off target, so its size means little. J is TRBJ2-2 and V is TRBV29-1; D tentatively fits TRBD1 or TRBD2 (6 bases each). V lost 7 bases to trimming and J lost 2 bases, with 14 bases between them. This CDR3 is 14 amino acids long. CDR1 and CDR2 (germline): SQVTM, ANQGSEA. The DNA of the CDR3 is TGCAGCGGTTCCCGGGGGACAAACACCGGGGAGCTGTTTTTT. It translates to CSGSRGTNTGELFF.